Each of the 6 T cell receptor beta chains below was sequenced from the same sample in a study of spatial heterogeneity in lung cancer. Study-level findings and limits: Intratumoral expanded alpha and beta TCR counts were found to track tumor mutation counts.

Noted time point: sample taken at primary tumor resection. These receptors have no identified antigens. TCRdb analysed the 5' RACE reads with MiXCR anew, one entry per CDR3 protein. This table holds about 25,000 distinct CDR3 sequences, around 10% found once. The sequenced sample was lung tumor tissue, obtained at surgery. The receptors derive from a male donor with early-stage non-small cell lung cancer.

This clonotype was counted only a few times. This sequence joins TRBV20-1 and TRBJ1-2; 7 nucleotides align to TRBD1. The length of the CDR3 is 13 residues. The V gene end was trimmed by 3 bases and the J gene end by 5 bases; junction bases not matched to a gene: 6. Germline-derived CDR1 and CDR2 are DFQATT and SNEGSKA (reference sequence). For the CDR3, the DNA is TGCAGTGCTAGTCGGGACAGCGTGTATGGCTACACCTTC. Its translation: CSASRDSVYGYTF.

This clonotype was detected ten times or more. V is TRBV24-1 and J is TRBJ2-3; no reliable D call. This CDR3 is built from 12 residues. CDR1 and CDR2 (germline): KGHDR, SFDVKD. V lost 4 bases, J lost 6 bases, and 7 bases lay in between. Here the CDR3 reads CATSDVADTQYF. The CDR3 DNA is TGTGCCACCAGTGACGTTGCGGATACGCAGTATTTT.

This clonotype is deemed medium-sized. The rearrangement links TRBV9 to TRBJ2-3, with a weak D call TRBD1 (5 bases). CDR1 SGDLS and CDR2 YYNGEE come from the germline V gene. V was pared by 8 bases and J by 4 bases, with 14 bases between. The CDR3 has 13 amino acids. This CDR3 reads CASSQQDPDTQYF. The CDR3 DNA sequence: TGTGCCAGTTCCCAACAGGACCCAGATACGCAGTATTTT.

The table lists this clonotype with many counts. The V call is TRBV6-2 or TRBV6-3, the J call TRBJ2-7; D gene ambiguous. V was trimmed by 7 bases and J by 3 bases, leaving 13 bases between them. There are 13 residues in the CDR3. CDR1 MNHEY and CDR2 SVGEGT come from the germline V gene. The chain's CDR3 is CASTEPGIYEQYF. CDR3 bases: TGTGCCAGCACCGAACCTGGCATCTACGAGCAGTACTTC.

This clonotype showed up just a few times. V is TRBV14 and J is TRBJ1-5; possible D gene TRBD1, 5 bases. The CDR3 runs 13 residues. From germline, CDR1 is SGHDN and CDR2 FVKESK. V was pared by 4 bases and J by 5 bases, with 9 bases between. The CDR3 sequence is CASSLDSYQPQHF. DNA of the CDR3: TGTGCCAGCAGCCTCGACAGTTATCAGCCCCAGCATTTT. The variable domain in full, completed from reference TRBV14 and TRBJ1-5, reads EAGVTQFPSHSVIEKGQTVTLRCDPISGHDNLYWYRRVMGKEIKFLLHFVKESKQDESGMPNNRFLAERTGGTYSTLKVQPAELEDSGVYFCASSLDSYQPQHFGDGTRLSIL.

V is TRBV7-9 and J is TRBJ2-1; D is ambiguous. The CDR3 contains 11 residues. In germline, CDR1 is SEHNR, CDR2 FQNEAQ (reference sequence). Trimming took 2 bases from V and 10 from J, leaving 6 bases between them. The DNA for the CDR3 is TGTGCCAGCAGCTTAAAAAGAGAGCAGTTCTTC. Its translation is CASSLKREQFF.